The T cell receptor (beta chain) described here comes from a study of cytomegalovirus exposure and HLA in healthy donors. On this clone itself: Its specificity is not known.

Overall study findings and caveats: Accurate HLA-A and HLA-B prediction from TCR beta sequences was reported for most subjects. A later analysis linked a missense variant in DCLRE1C to the trimming of TCR beta V and J genes. Versus the 666-donor mean, an Asian-associated ancestry cluster reportedly showed fewer N-insertions in a later analysis.

The PCR contained 60 Vbeta and 13 Jbeta primers. TCRdb's table, derived via immunoSEQ multiplex PCR, lists solely in-frame clones and lacks some. The top ten hold more than 3% of the sample, which has some 130,000 clones, roughly 80% seen once. The sequencing input was PBMCs. The TCR originated in a male donor in good health and CMV-seronegative.

The CDR3 bases are TGTGCCAGCAGCGGGAGGCAACGGACTAGCGGGAGGCCCGGGGAGCTGTTTTTT. Translated, it gives CASSGRQRTSGRPGELFF. The V gene is TRBV9, the J gene TRBJ2-2; 14 positions match TRBD2. The V gene end was trimmed by 3 bases and the J gene end by 6 bases; junction bases not matched to a gene: 10. Germline V gene lookup returns CDR1 SGDLS and CDR2 YYNGEE. The CDR3 has 18 residues.